The 5 T cell receptor beta chains in this list originate from one sample, sequenced in a study of blood T cells in healthy people across ages. Combining a sample-barcoded 5' primer with a J-beta primer mix, a second PCR ran for about 7 to 12 cycles. TCRdb re-analysed the 5' RACE reads in MiXCR, keeping a single row per CDR3 protein. The table lists 650,000 to 800,000 distinct CDR3 sequences, under 45% of them singletons. Input material: blood. The receptors stem from a man aged 60 to 75 in good health.

The chain recombines TRBV20-1 with TRBJ1-6; 7 bases agree with TRBD1. The J segment lost 6 bases and the V segment lost 7 bases, leaving 9 bases of the junction unmatched. Germline loops: CDR1 DFQATT, CDR2 SNEGSKA (reference sequence). The CDR3 has 14 amino acids. CDR3 protein: CSGQQGIGNSPLHF. The CDR3 region has the DNA TGCAGTGGACAACAGGGGATAGGTAATTCACCCCTCCACTTT.

V and J are TRBV2 and TRBJ2-1, with 8 nucleotides matching TRBD1. CDR1 and CDR2 from the germline V gene are SNHLY and FYNNEI. The V and J ends lost 9 bases and 7 bases, in that order; junction bases with no gene match: 5. This CDR3 is built from 12 residues. The CDR3 DNA is TGTGCCAGGGGGACAGGTAATAATGAGCAGTTCTTC. This codes for CARGTGNNEQFF.

The chain combines TRBV10-3 with TRBJ2-3, with D perhaps TRBD2 (5 bases). Trimming took 4 bases from V and 4 from J, leaving 12 bases between them. There are 14 residues in the CDR3. The V gene's germline CDR1 is ENHRY and CDR2 SYGVKD. The CDR3 DNA is TGTGCCATCAGTGGGGGAGAGTTCGCAGATACGCAGTATTTT. Its protein product is CAISGGEFADTQYF.

This clonotype showed up just a few times. The rearrangement uses TRBV7-6 and TRBJ2-4; TRBD1 matches 10 bases. The DNA end lines up better with TRBJ2-7; the J call may be wrong. Germline assignment: CDR1 SGHVS and CDR2 FNYEAQ. The CDR3 loop spans 15 amino acids. DNA of the CDR3: TGTGCCAGCAGCTCGTGGGGGACAGGGGCCTACGAGCAGTACTTC. It is translated as CASSSWGTGAYEQYF.

This clonotype was picked up a small number of times. V usage is TRBV4-1 and J usage is TRBJ1-4, with D possibly matching TRBD1 (6 bases). The germline V and J ends were trimmed by 7 bases and 8 bases, with 11 bases remaining between them. The germline gives CDR1 MGHRA, CDR2 YSYEKL. This CDR3 has 12 residues. The CDR3 nucleotides are TGCGCCAGCAACAGGGAGGGGGAAAAACTGTTTTTT. Translated, it gives CASNREGEKLFF.